This entry lists 27 T cell receptor beta chains sequenced from one sample in a study of OX40 agonist ivuxolimab in advanced cancers. The assay was immunoSEQ multiplex PCR, and TCRdb's table has in-frame clones only and misses some. The sample consists of fewer than 30,000 clones, approximately 73% of them appearing once. The sample in question was CD4+ or CD8+ T cells sorted from blood, obtained in a trial of the OX40 agonist ivuxolimab. These TCRs come from an adult with an advanced solid tumor such as melanoma, head and neck, liver or kidney cancer.

V and J are TRBV10-1 and TRBJ2-2; possible D gene TRBD2, 5 bases. The CDR3 spans 15 residues. Looked up from germline, CDR1 is WNHNN and CDR2 is SYGVQD (reference sequence). Trimming removed 2 bases at V and 3 bases at J, with 10 bases between. The CDR3 region is CASSETSRDTGELFF. The CDR3 DNA sequence: TGCGCCAGCAGTGAGACTAGTCGGGACACCGGGGAGCTGTTTTTT.

The gene calls are TRBV2 and TRBJ2-3, with a tentative D call TRBD2 (6 bases). CDR3 length: 14 amino acids. Germline V gene lookup returns CDR1 SNHLY and CDR2 FYNNEI. V was clipped by 3 bases and J by 6 bases, with 13 bases between them. Here the CDR3 DNA reads TGTGCCAGCAGTGATGGACTACTCGCCGATACGCAGTATTTT. This translates into CASSDGLLADTQYF.

CDR3 loop: CASSELRGTSTDTQYF. DNA of the CDR3: TGTGCCAGCAGTGAACTACGGGGGACCTCCACAGATACGCAGTATTTT. The chain combines TRBV6-1 with TRBJ2-3; a weak D match, TRBD2 (6 bases). V gave up 2 bases and J gave up 2 bases, with 14 bases separating them. CDR3 length: 16 residues. The germline V gene has CDR1 MNHNS and CDR2 SASEGT.

The genes are TRBV9 and TRBJ2-7; unclear D gene. This CDR3 is built from 15 residues. The germline gives CDR1 SGDLS, CDR2 YYNGEE. With 0 bases removed from V and 0 bases from J, the gap between germline ends came to 10 bases. CDR3 region: CASSVDSEVSYEQYF. The CDR3 region has the DNA TGTGCCAGCAGCGTAGACAGTGAAGTCTCCTACGAGCAGTACTTC.

The gene calls are TRBV4-1 and TRBJ2-1; 8 bases align to TRBD2. V dropped 3 bases and J dropped 2; count of bases not matched to a gene: 6. This CDR3 region has 16 residues. Germline CDR1 and CDR2: MGHRA and YSYEKL. The CDR3 region is CASSQQYGGAYNEQFF. The CDR3 coding sequence is TGCGCCAGCAGCCAGCAATACGGGGGGGCCTACAATGAGCAGTTCTTC.

The chain couples TRBV5-8 to TRBJ2-7; the D gene could be TRBD1 or TRBD2 (5 bases each). The germline V and J ends were trimmed by 3 bases and 4 bases, with 11 bases remaining between them. Germline assignment: CDR1 SGHTS and CDR2 YDEGEE. The CDR3 length is 13 residues. The chain's CDR3 is CASSWGPRYEQYF. CDR3 sequence (DNA): TGTGCCAGCAGCTGGGGACCCCGTTACGAGCAGTACTTC.

V and J are TRBV6-5 and TRBJ2-1; D gene unclear. This CDR3 is 13 amino acids long. Germline assignment: CDR1 MNHEY and CDR2 SVGAGI. V shed 5 bases and J shed 4 bases, with 9 bases lying between them. The CDR3 reads CASSEYYYNEQFF. CDR3 sequence (DNA): TGTGCCAGCAGTGAATACTATTACAATGAGCAGTTCTTC.

The chain links TRBV28 to TRBJ1-5; a weak D match, TRBD1 (5 bases). The CDR3 spans 17 residues. Trimming left V 5 bases short and J 2 bases short, with 19 bases between. Germline CDR1 and CDR2: MDHEN and SYDVKM. The CDR3 here is CASSLTGGGVGNQPQHF. The CDR3 region has the DNA TGTGCCAGCAGTCTCACCGGTGGGGGTGTGGGCAATCAGCCCCAGCATTTT.

This clone was seen a few times. The gene calls are TRBV23-1 and TRBJ2-7; TRBD1 matches 10 bases. TRBV23-1 is noted as an ORF with a role that remains uncertain. The V gene end was trimmed by 2 bases and the J gene end by 5 bases; junction bases not matched to a gene: 12. This CDR3 is built from 17 residues. The CDR3 reads CASSQPQSGTGVDEQYF. DNA of the CDR3: TGCGCCAGCAGTCAACCTCAATCCGGGACAGGGGTCGACGAGCAGTACTTC.

This clone was observed a single time. This CDR3 is CASSSGPGPEKLFF. In DNA form, the CDR3 reads TGTGCCAGCAGCTCGGGCCCGGGGCCTGAAAAACTGTTTTTT. This chain connects TRBV9 to TRBJ1-4; D is perhaps TRBD1 (5 bases). With 4 bases removed from V and 7 bases from J, the gap between germline ends came to 14 bases. This CDR3 spans 14 amino acids. CDR1 SGDLS and CDR2 YYNGEE come from the germline V gene.

The chain combines TRBV11-2 with TRBJ2-3; 8 nucleotides align to TRBD2. This CDR3 has 11 amino acids. CDR1 is SGHAT and CDR2 is FQNNGV in the germline V gene. The V gene end was trimmed by 8 bases and the J gene end by 6 bases; junction bases not matched to a gene: 1. The DNA of the CDR3 is TGTGCCAGCCGGGGGGGGGATACGCAGTATTTT. Protein sequence: CASRGGDTQYF.

This chain connects TRBV4-1 to TRBJ2-3; 9 bases agree with TRBD1. The CDR3 totals 16 residues. Germline values: CDR1 MGHRA, CDR2 YSYEKL. Unmatched junction bases numbered 5, after V lost 0 bases and J lost 4 bases. CDR3 loop: CASSQEGTGTPDTQYF. CDR3 bases: TGCGCCAGCAGCCAAGAAGGGACAGGGACCCCAGATACGCAGTATTTT.

J is TRBJ2-2 and V is TRBV5-1; D perhaps matches TRBD1 (6 bases). The CDR3 is 15 residues long. The ends were cut back, 5 bases at V and 2 bases at J, with 13 bases in the middle. In germline, CDR1 is SGHRS, CDR2 YFSETQ. This chain's CDR3 is CASSYTGTNTGELFF. The CDR3 nucleotides are TGCGCCAGCAGTTATACCGGGACAAACACCGGGGAGCTGTTTTTT.

The chain has TRBV11-1 and TRBJ2-7; a possible D gene is TRBD1 (5 bases). The V and J ends lost 3 bases and 0 bases respectively, with 15 bases between them. This CDR3 contains 16 residues. The germline V gene encodes CDR1 SGHAT and CDR2 FQDESV (reference sequence). CDR3 sequence (DNA): TGTGCCAGCAGCTTCTCTACAGGAGACTTCTCCTACGAGCAGTACTTC. Translation: CASSFSTGDFSYEQYF.

The sample holds a few counts of this clone. This sequence joins TRBV2 and TRBJ1-1; D is uncertain. Germline V lookup: CDR1 SNHLY, CDR2 FYNNEI. The ends were cut back, 2 bases at V and 1 base at J, with 5 bases in the middle. The CDR3 covers 13 residues. The CDR3 nucleotides are TGTGCCAGCAGTGAATATACGAACACTGAAGCTTTCTTT. Translated, it gives CASSEYTNTEAFF.

This clone came up a few times. This chain connects TRBV7-6 to TRBJ2-7; D remains ambiguous. From germline, CDR1 is SGHVS and CDR2 FNYEAQ. Trimming left V 5 bases short and J 5 bases short, with 10 bases between. The CDR3 loop spans 12 amino acids. CDR3 nucleotides: TGTGCCAGCAGCCCCCCAGGCCACGAGCAGTACTTC. Translated: CASSPPGHEQYF.

The chain uses TRBV2 and TRBJ1-2, with 8 bases that match TRBD1. Trimming removed 0 bases from V and 4 bases from J; junction bases left unmatched: 7. Germline loops: CDR1 SNHLY, CDR2 FYNNEI. CDR3 length: 16 residues. CDR3 in DNA: TGTGCCAGCAGTGAAGCTCCAGGGGGCTGGGGCTATGGCTACACCTTC. Protein: CASSEAPGGWGYGYTF.

This chain links TRBV5-6 with TRBJ2-5; D might be TRBD1 (6 bases). The V end lost 1 base, the J end lost 7 bases, and 14 bases lay between the germline ends. The V gene's germline CDR1 is SGHDT and CDR2 YYEEEE. CDR3 size: 14 residues. The CDR3 DNA is TGTGCCAGCAGCTTGAAGGTGGGGGCGGGGACCCAGTACTTC. Its translation: CASSLKVGAGTQYF.

This clone is labeled medium-sized (0.01 to 0.1%). This chain uses TRBV21-1 with TRBJ2-5; the table's D gene call, TRBD1, was not cross checked with the DNA. TRBV21-1 is annotated as a pseudogene. This CDR3 has 18 residues. DNA of the CDR3: TGTGCCAGCAGCAAACCCCGAAGGGGACAGGGGGCCTTGGAGACCCAGTACTTC. Translation: CASSKPRRGQGALETQYF.

The chain has TRBV6-1 and TRBJ2-1; 13 bases map to TRBD2. V trimming: 4 bases; J trimming: 1 base; junction bases outside the gene matches: 10. The CDR3 totals 19 residues. Germline V gives CDR1 MNHNS, CDR2 SASEGT. The CDR3 DNA reads as TGTGCCAGCAGTGCCAGGACTAGCGGGGGCTCCGGGTCCTACAATGAGCAGTTCTTC. This gives the protein CASSARTSGGSGSYNEQFF.

This chain joins TRBV6-1 and TRBJ2-7; 9 nucleotides align to TRBD1. The V and J ends lost 9 bases and 7 bases, in that order; junction bases with no gene match: 10. The CDR3 sequence is 13 residues long. Germline loops: CDR1 MNHNS, CDR2 SASEGT. In nucleotides, the CDR3 is TGTGCCAGTGTTCGGGACAGGGTGGAAGAGCAGTACTTC. Residues: CASVRDRVEEQYF.

J is TRBJ1-2 and V is TRBV6-1; D is ambiguous. Looked up from germline, CDR1 is MNHNS and CDR2 is SASEGT. The CDR3 covers 13 residues. Trimming left V 4 bases short and J 6 bases short, with 12 bases between. The CDR3 DNA follows: TGTGCCAGCAGTGTTTTCAGAGTTGATGGCTACACCTTC. It translates to CASSVFRVDGYTF.

The V gene is TRBV7-3, the J gene TRBJ1-1; D not certain. The ends were cut back, 3 bases at V and 2 bases at J, with 7 bases in the middle. This CDR3 has 13 amino acids. The germline V gene encodes CDR1 SGHTA and CDR2 FQGTGA. CDR3 residues: CASSLNKNTEAFF. Here the CDR3 DNA reads TGTGCCAGCAGCTTGAATAAAAACACTGAAGCTTTCTTT.

This clone was detected once. This chain links TRBV19 with TRBJ1-6; D not resolved. This CDR3 contains 15 residues. The V and J ends lost 5 bases and 5 bases respectively, with 13 bases between them. Per the germline V gene, CDR1 is LNHDA and CDR2 is SQIVND (reference sequence). CDR3 DNA sequence: TGTGCCAGTAGTCGACCGGAGATAAATAATTCACCCCTCCACTTT. Its protein is CASSRPEINNSPLHF.

The gene calls are TRBV19 and TRBJ2-1; 8 nucleotides match TRBD2. This CDR3 contains 15 residues. The V segment lost 1 base and the J segment 4 bases; nucleotides outside the gene matches: 3. CDR1 and CDR2 (germline): LNHDA, SQIVND (reference sequence). CDR3 protein: CASSIARGGYNEQFF. CDR3 coding DNA: TGTGCCAGTAGTATAGCCCGGGGGGGGTACAATGAGCAGTTCTTC.

The rearrangement uses TRBV9 and TRBJ1-3; tentatively, D is TRBD1 (6 bases). Germline V lookup: CDR1 SGDLS, CDR2 YYNGEE. V was cut by 5 bases and J by 2 bases, with 17 bases left in between. The length of the CDR3 is 16 residues. This chain's CDR3 is CASRVQDRAAGNTIYF. The CDR3 bases are TGTGCCAGCAGGGTTCAGGACAGAGCGGCTGGAAACACCATATATTTT.

V gene TRBV9 combines with J gene TRBJ2-3; 8 bases are a match to TRBD2. Germline-derived CDR1 and CDR2 are SGDLS and YYNGEE. The CDR3 loop spans 15 amino acids. V dropped 4 bases and J dropped 6; count of bases not matched to a gene: 10. CDR3: CASSPAGEALDTQYF. In DNA form, the CDR3 reads TGTGCCAGCAGCCCAGCGGGGGAGGCTTTGGATACGCAGTATTTT.